This T cell receptor (beta chain) stems from a study of human T cells and chemical hapten exposure. TCRdb used MiXCR to reprocess the RACE reads, holding one entry per CDR3 protein. The data show 95,000 or so distinct CDR3 sequences, approximately 10% seen once. Time point described: patch test 2, 6 weeks after DPC sensitization. Treatment given: therapeutic diphenylcyclopropenone sensitization with weekly scalp DPC. Only after blood had been drawn was each patch test applied. The source material was whole blood, sampled in connection with sensitization to the hapten diphenylcyclopropenone (DPC). This clonotype was sampled from a woman in her 40s with alopecia areata. Some clones in this sample may be carry-over from other donors' samples.

CDR3 sequence: CASSIQAGVETQYF. The CDR3 bases are TGTGCCAGTAGTATACAAGCGGGGGTAGAGACCCAGTACTTC. The chain links TRBV19 to TRBJ2-5; 8 bases are shared with TRBD2. The CDR3 is 14 residues long. V gave up 2 bases and J gave up 4 bases; unmatched junction bases: 3. The germline CDR1 and CDR2 sequences are LNHDA and SQIVND (reference sequence).